This T cell receptor (beta chain) was sequenced during a study of cytomegalovirus exposure and HLA in healthy donors. In the study overall: Around 80 million unique TCR sequences came from HLA-typed donors in an early release.

The PCR had 60 Vbeta and 13 Jbeta primers. Repertoires were generated with immunoSEQ multiplex PCR, while TCRdb's copy carries only in-frame clones and drops some. The sample has about 180,000 clones, about 80% seen once. A word on this clone: Its target is unknown.

Regarding the study as a whole: In a later analysis, specific HLA alleles were associated with 15,000 or so TCR beta sequences at a 0.05 false discovery rate.

The CDR3 length is 16 residues. The V gene end was trimmed by 2 bases and the J gene end by 2 bases; junction bases not matched to a gene: 4. Germline V gives CDR1 SGHTA, CDR2 FQGNSA. This clonotype was obtained from a man aged 25-45 years in good health and CMV-seronegative. Source material: PBMCs. The V call is TRBV7-2, the J call TRBJ2-4; 9 nucleotides match TRBD2. The DNA for the CDR3 is TGTGCCAGCAGCTTACTAGCGGGGCTAACCAAAAACATTCAGTACTTC. Its translation is CASSLLAGLTKNIQYF.